This T cell receptor beta chain derives from a study of T-cell reconstitution after alpha-beta-depleted transplantation in children. Study-wide results and limits: Several hundred expanded graft clones reportedly gave rise to the alpha-beta T cells present about two months after transplant. TCRbeta diversity was high at day 60 in some patients (a result of surviving recipient T cells and thymic progenitors). Newly generated T cells supplied most T-cell counts and diversity one year post-transplant.

This clonotype has a count of ten or more. Its specificity is unknown. The CDR3 is 15 residues long. The germline gives CDR1 LNHNV, CDR2 YYDKDF (reference sequence). V dropped 3 bases and J dropped 6 bases, with 15 bases sitting between them. Preparation of the TCRbeta library was carried out with unique molecular identifiers. A single record per CDR3 protein comes from TCRdb applying MiXCR to the PCR reads. The data contain around 450,000 distinct CDR3 sequences, roughly a tenth of them singletons. This TCR was sampled from a child aged 2 to 15 with inherited bone marrow failure, due to receive a stem cell transplant. Specimen: PBMCs, collected before TCRalphabeta/CD19-depleted stem cell transplant. The genes are TRBV15 and TRBJ1-5; weak D call: TRBD1 (6 bases). The CDR3 sequence: CATSRARGAGQPQHF. CDR3 nucleotide sequence: TGTGCCACCAGCAGGGCTAGGGGGGCGGGTCAGCCCCAGCATTTT.